This passage covers 16 T cell receptor beta chains from one sample sequenced in a study of cytomegalovirus exposure and HLA in healthy donors (dated by TCRdb to 2017 to 2019). The receptor library was made with the immunoSEQ multiplex PCR assay. For the multiplex PCR, a mixture combining 60 forward primers for TCR Vbeta segments and 13 reverse primers for TCR Jbeta segments was used. TCRdb took this table from immuneACCESS and kept in-frame rearrangements with V and J called. Such tables lack part of the clones; where checked against another copy, unresolved V genes explain under half of the gap, and the rest is unexplained. The sample table shows fewer than 150,000 clones, and 73% are seen once. The leading ten clones occupy approximately 15% of the sample. The material sequenced was PBMCs. The receptors originated from a human donor in good health.

This clone showed up just once. The rearrangement links TRBV5-1 to TRBJ2-7; D is uncertain. Germline-derived CDR1 and CDR2 are SGHRS and YFSETQ. The CDR3 covers 13 residues. With 0 bases removed from V and 5 bases from J, the gap between germline ends came to 9 bases. The CDR3 DNA follows: TGCGCCAGCAGCTTGGGCGCGGCGAACGAGCAGTACTTC. It is translated as CASSLGAANEQYF. Full variable domain (remainder filled in from reference TRBV5-1 and TRBJ2-7): KAGVTQTPRYLIKTRGQQVTLSCSPISGHRSVSWYQQTPGQGLQFLFEYFSETQRNKGNFPGRFSGRQFSNSRSEMNVSTLELGDSALYLCASSLGAANEQYFGPGTRLTVT.

This chain connects TRBV11-2 to TRBJ1-1; 8 nucleotides align to TRBD1. From germline, CDR1 is SGHAT and CDR2 FQNNGV. This CDR3 has 14 residues. V gave up 5 bases and J gave up 8 bases; unmatched junction bases: 10. Here the CDR3 DNA reads TGTGCCAGCAGCCCCGTTAGTGGGACAGGCGAAGCTTTCTTT. It encodes CASSPVSGTGEAFF.

V usage is TRBV6-4 and J usage is TRBJ2-5, with D possibly matching TRBD2 (7 bases). In germline, CDR1 is MRHNA, CDR2 SNTAGT. The CDR3 has 14 residues. Trimming shortened V by 2 bases and J by 8 bases, and 15 bases separated the two germline ends. The CDR3 sequence is CASSDPGGRFTQYF. The CDR3 coding sequence is TGTGCCAGCAGTGACCCGGGGGGCCGGTTTACCCAGTACTTC.

J is TRBJ2-7 and V is TRBV4-1, with 9 nucleotides matching TRBD1. Germline assignment: CDR1 MGHRA and CDR2 YSYEKL. This CDR3 contains 14 residues. The V segment lost 1 base and the J segment 7 bases; nucleotides outside the gene matches: 5. The CDR3 protein is CASSQGTGVGEQYF. DNA of the CDR3: TGCGCCAGCAGCCAAGGGACAGGGGTTGGGGAGCAGTACTTC.

This clone was found once. The CDR3 DNA follows: TGTGCCAGCAGCTTACGGGCGACAGGGGCTTTCCTCTACGAGCAGTACTTC. Amino acids: CASSLRATGAFLYEQYF. This rearrangement joins TRBV7-8 to TRBJ2-5; 8 positions agree with TRBD1. The J call may be wrong; the DNA end is better matched by TRBJ2-7. The CDR3 contains 17 residues. Germline values: CDR1 SGHVS, CDR2 FQNEAQ.

The rearrangement joins TRBV11-2 to TRBJ2-1, with D tentatively TRBD2 (5 bases). CDR1 and CDR2 (germline): SGHAT, FQNNGV. This CDR3 has 16 amino acids. Trimming left V 0 bases short and J 9 bases short, with 18 bases between. The CDR3 protein is CASSLDAGQLWGEQFF. The CDR3 DNA reads as TGTGCCAGCAGCTTAGATGCGGGCCAACTTTGGGGTGAGCAGTTCTTC.

The chain uses TRBV2 and TRBJ2-7, with D maybe TRBD2 (6 bases). The germline V gene has CDR1 SNHLY and CDR2 FYNNEI. V lost 7 bases, J lost 5 bases, and 12 bases lay in between. CDR3 length: 12 amino acids. The CDR3, as DNA: TGTGCCAGCATAGGAGGGTTCCACGAGCAGTACTTC. Translation gives CASIGGFHEQYF.

The chain links TRBV5-1 to TRBJ1-1, with no clear D. The V gene lost 0 bases and the J gene lost 3 bases, with 12 bases spanning the gap. Germline V lookup: CDR1 SGHRS, CDR2 YFSETQ. The CDR3 consists of 15 residues. The CDR3 DNA is TGCGCCAGCAGCTTGGTCGGGGAACGGGACACTGAAGCTTTCTTT. Its translation is CASSLVGERDTEAFF.

The chain links TRBV27 to TRBJ2-5, with D possibly TRBD1 on 6 matching bases. V was cut by 5 bases and J by 4 bases, with 23 bases left in between. The CDR3 is 17 residues long. Germline CDR1 is MNHEY and CDR2 is SMNVEV (reference sequence). CDR3 sequence: CASSPPPTGVLLETQYF. CDR3 DNA sequence: TGTGCCAGCAGTCCCCCTCCGACAGGAGTGCTGTTAGAGACCCAGTACTTC.

In this sample, this clone turned up a few times. The CDR3 loop reads CASSYRQTPNYGYTF. CDR3 nucleotides: TGTGCCAGCAGCTACCGACAGACCCCTAACTATGGCTACACCTTC. The V gene is TRBV5-4, the J gene TRBJ1-2; D is perhaps TRBD1 (5 bases). Trimming took 3 bases from V and 0 from J, leaving 12 bases between them. Germline V lookup: CDR1 SGHNT, CDR2 YYREEE (reference sequence). The CDR3 spans 15 residues.

The V and J genes are TRBV27 and TRBJ2-7; D perhaps matches TRBD1 (6 bases). Germline lookup yields CDR1 MNHEY and CDR2 SMNVEV (reference sequence). V lost 5 bases, J lost 0 bases, and 14 bases lay in between. This CDR3 has 15 residues. In DNA form, the CDR3 reads TGTGCCAGCAGTAACCGGGACAAATTCTCCTACGAGCAGTACTTC. Translated, it gives CASSNRDKFSYEQYF.

This clone was seen a few times. The chain recombines TRBV23-1 with TRBJ1-2; D is undetermined. TRBV23-1 is classed as an ORF, of uncertain function. The CDR3 has 14 amino acids. The V and J ends lost 3 bases and 2 bases respectively, with 10 bases between them. Written as DNA, the CDR3 is TGCGCCAGCAGTCATCCAGACACAAACTATGGCTACACCTTC. This gives the protein CASSHPDTNYGYTF.

The rearrangement joins TRBV11-3 to TRBJ1-1; the D is unclear. V was shortened by 2 bases and J by 1 base, with 5 bases between the two germline ends. The CDR3 loop spans 13 amino acids. Germline values: CDR1 SGHNT, CDR2 YENEEA. The CDR3 coding sequence is TGTGCCAGCAGCTTAAGACAGAACACTGAAGCTTTCTTT. Translated, it gives CASSLRQNTEAFF.

The chain carries TRBV6-4 and TRBJ1-1; D gene ambiguous. Germline lookup yields CDR1 MRHNA and CDR2 SNTAGT. The CDR3 length is 13 residues. V was pared by 5 bases and J by 1 base, with 8 bases between. CDR3 sequence (DNA): TGTGCCAGCAGTACTACAAGGAACACTGAAGCTTTCTTT. Protein: CASSTTRNTEAFF.

The J gene is TRBJ1-4, the V gene TRBV2; weak D call: TRBD1 (6 bases). CDR1 is SNHLY and CDR2 is FYNNEI in the germline V gene. Trimming took off 9 bases at V and 2 bases at J, with 13 bases between the two ends. The CDR3 totals 14 residues. The CDR3 DNA reads TGTGCCAGTAACCGGGGGGCGACTAATGAAAAACTGTTTTTT. It yields the protein CASNRGATNEKLFF. The full variable domain, rest sourced from reference TRBV2 and TRBJ1-4, is EPEVTQTPSHQVTQMGQEVILRCVPISNHLYFYWYRQILGQKVEFLVSFYNNEISEKSEIFDDQFSVERPDGSNFTLKIRSTKLEDSAMYFCASNRGATNEKLFFGSGTQLSVL.

V is TRBV7-9 and J is TRBJ1-4, with TRBD1 matching over 8 bases. V was clipped by 11 bases and J by 4 bases; unmatched bases: 9. The V gene's germline CDR1 is SEHNR and CDR2 FQNEAQ (reference sequence). This CDR3 comprises 14 residues. The CDR3 DNA follows: TGTGCCGCACGGGGGACAGGTTTTAATGAAAAACTGTTTTTT. This translates into CAARGTGFNEKLFF.